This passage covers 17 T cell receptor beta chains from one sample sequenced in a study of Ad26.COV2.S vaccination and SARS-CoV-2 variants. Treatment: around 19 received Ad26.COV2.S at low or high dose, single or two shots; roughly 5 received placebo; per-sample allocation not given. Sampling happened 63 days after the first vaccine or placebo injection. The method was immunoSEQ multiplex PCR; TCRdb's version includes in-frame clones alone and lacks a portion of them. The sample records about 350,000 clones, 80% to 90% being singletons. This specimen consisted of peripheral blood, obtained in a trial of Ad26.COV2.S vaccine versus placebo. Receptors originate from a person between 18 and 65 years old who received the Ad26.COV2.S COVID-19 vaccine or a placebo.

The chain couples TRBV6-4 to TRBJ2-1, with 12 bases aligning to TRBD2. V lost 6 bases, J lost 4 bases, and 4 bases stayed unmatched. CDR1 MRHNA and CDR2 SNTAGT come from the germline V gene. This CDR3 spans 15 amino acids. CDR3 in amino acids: CASSRLAGAYNEQFF. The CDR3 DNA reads TGTGCCAGCAGCAGACTAGCGGGGGCTTACAATGAGCAGTTCTTC.

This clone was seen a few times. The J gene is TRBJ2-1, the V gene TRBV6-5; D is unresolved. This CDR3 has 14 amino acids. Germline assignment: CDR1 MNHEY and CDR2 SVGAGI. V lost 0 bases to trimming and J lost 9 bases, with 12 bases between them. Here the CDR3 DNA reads TGTGCCAGCAGTTACTCCGACTCAGGTAGTGAGCAGTTCTTC. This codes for CASSYSDSGSEQFF.

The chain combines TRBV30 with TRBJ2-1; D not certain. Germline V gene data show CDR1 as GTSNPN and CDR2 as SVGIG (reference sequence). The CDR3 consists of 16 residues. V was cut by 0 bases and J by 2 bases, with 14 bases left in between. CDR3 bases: TGTGCCTGGAGTGTACCGGCGAGCAGAGCCTACAATGAGCAGTTCTTC. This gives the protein CAWSVPASRAYNEQFF.

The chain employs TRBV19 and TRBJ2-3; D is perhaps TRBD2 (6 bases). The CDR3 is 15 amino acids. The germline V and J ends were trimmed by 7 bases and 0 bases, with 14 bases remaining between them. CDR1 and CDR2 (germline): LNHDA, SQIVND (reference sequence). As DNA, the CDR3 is TGTGCCAGTAAGGACTACGGACCTAGCACAGATACGCAGTATTTT. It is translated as CASKDYGPSTDTQYF.

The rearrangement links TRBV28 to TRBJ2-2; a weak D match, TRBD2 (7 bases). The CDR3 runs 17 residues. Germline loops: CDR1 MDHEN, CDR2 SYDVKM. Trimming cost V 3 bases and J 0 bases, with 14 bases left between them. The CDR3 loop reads CASSFAAGAANTGELFF. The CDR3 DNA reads TGTGCCAGCAGTTTTGCGGCGGGGGCCGCGAACACCGGGGAGCTGTTTTTT.

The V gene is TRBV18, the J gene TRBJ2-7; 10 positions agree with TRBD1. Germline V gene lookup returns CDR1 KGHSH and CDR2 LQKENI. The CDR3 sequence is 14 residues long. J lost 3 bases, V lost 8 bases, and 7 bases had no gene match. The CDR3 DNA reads TGTGCCAGCACAGCCCGGGACAGGGGCTACGAGCAGTACTTC. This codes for CASTARDRGYEQYF.

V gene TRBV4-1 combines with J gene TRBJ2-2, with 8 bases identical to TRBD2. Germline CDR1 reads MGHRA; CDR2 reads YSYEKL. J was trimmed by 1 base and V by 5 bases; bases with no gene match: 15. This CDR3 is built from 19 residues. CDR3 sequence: CASSSKAGAFFLNTGELFF. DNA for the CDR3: TGCGCCAGCAGCTCAAAAGCGGGGGCCTTTTTTTTGAACACCGGGGAGCTGTTTTTT.

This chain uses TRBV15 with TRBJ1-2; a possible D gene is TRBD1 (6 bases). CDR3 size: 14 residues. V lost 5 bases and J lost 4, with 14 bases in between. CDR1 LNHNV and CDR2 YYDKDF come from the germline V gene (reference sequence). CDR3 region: CATSSEGVTYGYTF. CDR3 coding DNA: TGTGCCACCAGCTCCGAGGGGGTTACCTATGGCTACACCTTC.

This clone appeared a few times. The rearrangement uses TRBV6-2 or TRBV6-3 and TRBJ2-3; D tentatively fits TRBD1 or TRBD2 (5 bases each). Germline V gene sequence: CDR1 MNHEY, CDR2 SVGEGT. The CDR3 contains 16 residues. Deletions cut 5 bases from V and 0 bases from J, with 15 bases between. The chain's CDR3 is CASSSRDAGSTDTQYF. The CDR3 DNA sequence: TGTGCCAGCAGTAGCCGGGACGCCGGGAGCACAGATACGCAGTATTTT.

CDR3 sequence reads: CASSSGTEHSPLHF. The CDR3 nucleotides are TGCGCCAGCAGTTCCGGGACAGAGCATTCACCCCTCCACTTT. The chain is built from TRBV5-1 and TRBJ1-6; 7 nucleotides line up with TRBD1. CDR3 length equals 14 residues. Trimming at V came to 5 bases and at J to 8 bases, leaving 7 bases not matched to a gene. Germline V CDR1 and CDR2: SGHRS, YFSETQ.

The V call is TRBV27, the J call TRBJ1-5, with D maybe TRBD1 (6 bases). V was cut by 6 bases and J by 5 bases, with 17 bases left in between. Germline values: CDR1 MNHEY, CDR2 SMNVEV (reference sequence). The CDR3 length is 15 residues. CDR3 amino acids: CASSHEGGLDQPQHF. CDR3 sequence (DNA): TGTGCCAGCAGCCACGAGGGGGGGTTAGATCAGCCCCAGCATTTT.

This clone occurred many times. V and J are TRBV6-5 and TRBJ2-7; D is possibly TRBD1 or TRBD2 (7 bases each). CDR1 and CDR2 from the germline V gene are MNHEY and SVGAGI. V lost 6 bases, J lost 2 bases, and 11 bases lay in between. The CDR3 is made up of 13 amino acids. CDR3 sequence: CASRQGGPYEQYF. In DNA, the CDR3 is TGTGCCAGCAGGCAGGGGGGGCCCTACGAGCAGTACTTC.

CDR3 nucleotides: TGTGCCAGCACCTCGACAGGGGGCGCCGGAGAGACCCAGTACTTC. As protein: CASTSTGGAGETQYF. V is TRBV28 and J is TRBJ2-5; the match to TRBD1 covers 10 bases. Losses at the gene ends were 7 bases for V and 4 bases for J; bases not matched to a gene: 9. This CDR3 is built from 15 residues. In germline, CDR1 is MDHEN, CDR2 SYDVKM.

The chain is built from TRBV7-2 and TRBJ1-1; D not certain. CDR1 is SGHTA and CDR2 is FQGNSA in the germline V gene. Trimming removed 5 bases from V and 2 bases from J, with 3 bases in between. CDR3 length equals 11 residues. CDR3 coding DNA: TGTGCCAGCAGCCTAAACACTGAAGCTTTCTTT. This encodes CASSLNTEAFF.

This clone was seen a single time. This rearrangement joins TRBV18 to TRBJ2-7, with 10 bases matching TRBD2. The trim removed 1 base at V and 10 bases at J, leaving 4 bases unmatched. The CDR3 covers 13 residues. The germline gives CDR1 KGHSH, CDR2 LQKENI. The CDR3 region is CASSPRQREGQYF. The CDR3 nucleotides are TGTGCCAGCTCACCACGTCAGCGGGAGGGCCAGTACTTC.

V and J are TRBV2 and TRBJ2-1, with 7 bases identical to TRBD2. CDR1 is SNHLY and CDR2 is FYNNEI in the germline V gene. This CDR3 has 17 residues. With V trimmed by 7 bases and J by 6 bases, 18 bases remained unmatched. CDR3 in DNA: TGTGCCAGCATTAGGGAGGGAGGGCGGATGGACGGCAATGAGCAGTTCTTC. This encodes CASIREGGRMDGNEQFF.

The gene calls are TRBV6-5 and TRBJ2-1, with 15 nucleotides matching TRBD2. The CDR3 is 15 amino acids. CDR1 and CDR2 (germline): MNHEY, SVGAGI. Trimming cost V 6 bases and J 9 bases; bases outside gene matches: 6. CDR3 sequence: CASSPGLAGGGEQFF. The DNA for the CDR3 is TGTGCCAGCAGCCCCGGACTAGCGGGAGGGGGTGAGCAGTTCTTC.